A single sample is the source of the 21 T cell receptor beta chains below, sequenced in a study of response to subunit inactivated influenza vaccine. TCRdb re-derived calls from the RT-PCR reads in MiXCR, one entry per CDR3 protein. The sample has 700,000 to 900,000 distinct CDR3 sequences, around 20% seen once. Sequencing used PBMCs from blood, obtained approximately 5 days after vaccination. The receptors stem from a man aged 50-59 years who received an inactivated influenza vaccine.

This chain joins TRBV28 and TRBJ2-7, with D perhaps TRBD1 (6 bases). The germline V and J ends were trimmed by 6 bases and 3 bases, with 15 bases remaining between them. Germline V gene sequence: CDR1 MDHEN, CDR2 SYDVKM. The CDR3 sequence is 14 residues long. The CDR3 loop reads CASRTRHRDYEQYF. CDR3 DNA sequence: TGTGCCAGCAGGACCCGGCACAGGGACTACGAGCAGTACTTC.

V and J are TRBV7-9 and TRBJ2-7, with 7 positions matching TRBD1. V shed 4 bases and J 4 bases; nucleotides not matched to a gene: 10. CDR1 is SEHNR, CDR2 FQNEAQ, per germline (reference sequence). The CDR3 loop spans 15 amino acids. CDR3 bases: TGTGCCAGCAGCTACCCCGACAGGGCACGGTACGAGCAGTACTTC. Its protein product is CASSYPDRARYEQYF.

The CDR3 coding sequence is TGTGCCAGCAGTCCCCGAATCGAGCAGTACTTC. As protein: CASSPRIEQYF. The chain carries TRBV28 and TRBJ2-7; D uncertain. V was trimmed by 5 bases and J by 6 bases, leaving 8 bases between them. Germline CDR1 MDHEN, CDR2 SYDVKM. The CDR3 extends over 11 amino acids.

The chain links TRBV9 to TRBJ1-5, with TRBD1 matching over 11 bases. Unmatched junction bases numbered 5, after V lost 3 bases and J lost 6 bases. The CDR3 loop spans 15 amino acids. CDR1 and CDR2 (germline): SGDLS, YYNGEE. CDR3: CASSASGTGGQPQHF. The CDR3 nucleotides are TGTGCCAGCAGCGCCTCCGGGACAGGGGGTCAGCCCCAGCATTTT.

Here the CDR3 DNA reads TGTGCCAGCAGCATTATCAACGTCGACATGGGGTTCTACAATGAGCAGTTCTTC. Residues: CASSIINVDMGFYNEQFF. V gene TRBV28 combines with J gene TRBJ2-1, with unresolved D. The CDR3 has 18 residues. The germline V gene has CDR1 MDHEN and CDR2 SYDVKM. The V end lost 6 bases, the J end lost 3 bases, and 24 bases lay between the germline ends. Looking up the rest from reference TRBV28 and TRBJ2-1 gives the full variable domain: DVKVTQSSRYLVKRTGEKVFLECVQDMDHENMFWYRQDPGLGLRLIYFSYDVKMKEKGDIPEGYSVSREKKERFSLILESASTNQTSMYLCASSIINVDMGFYNEQFFGPGTRLTVL.

This clonotype came up many times. V is TRBV20-1 and J is TRBJ1-5, with 7 bases aligning to TRBD1. Per the germline V gene, CDR1 is DFQATT and CDR2 is SNEGSKA (reference sequence). The CDR3 consists of 12 residues. After removal of 8 bases from V and 7 bases from J, the junction contained 8 bases not matched to a gene. The CDR3 loop is CSTQGGGQPQHF. The CDR3 region has the DNA TGCAGTACCCAGGGGGGGGGGCAGCCCCAGCATTTT.

This clonotype has more than one count but fewer than ten. This chain links TRBV10-3 with TRBJ2-1; 8 bases are shared with TRBD2. V gave up 6 bases and J gave up 8 bases; unmatched junction bases: 6. The CDR3 length is 13 residues. Looked up from germline, CDR1 is ENHRY and CDR2 is SYGVKD. The CDR3 loop reads CAISGTSIDEQFF. The CDR3 DNA follows: TGTGCCATCAGCGGGACTAGTATCGATGAGCAGTTCTTC.

V gene TRBV20-1 combines with J gene TRBJ2-3; D assignment may be TRBD1 or TRBD2 (7 bases each). V was shortened by 6 bases and J by 5 bases, with 21 bases between the two germline ends. The CDR3 loop spans 15 amino acids. Germline V gene sequence: CDR1 DFQATT, CDR2 SNEGSKA (reference sequence). The CDR3 reads CSAVWEGQTGDTQYF. The CDR3 bases are TGCAGTGCCGTTTGGGAGGGACAGACGGGAGATACGCAGTATTTT.

This clonotype turned up a few times. The chain recombines TRBV20-1 with TRBJ2-1; 8 bases map to TRBD1. Germline trimming cut 0 bases from V and 5 bases from J; bases unmatched to any gene: 12. The germline V gene has CDR1 DFQATT and CDR2 SNEGSKA (reference sequence). The CDR3 covers 17 residues. CDR3 sequence reads: CSAREKLDRGRNNEQFF. The CDR3 coding sequence is TGCAGTGCTAGAGAGAAACTAGACAGGGGTCGGAACAATGAGCAGTTCTTC.

The V and J genes are TRBV20-1 and TRBJ2-5; weak D call: TRBD2 (5 bases). The CDR3 runs to 13 residues. Germline CDR1 DFQATT, CDR2 SNEGSKA (reference sequence). Trimming pared 5 bases from V and 5 bases from J, leaving 15 bases between. CDR3 residues: CSASLEAGETQYF. In DNA form, the CDR3 reads TGCAGTGCTTCGCTGGAGGCTGGCGAGACCCAGTACTTC.

This clonotype was observed many times. This sequence joins TRBV5-6 and TRBJ2-3; TRBD2 is a possible D gene (5 bases). V was pared by 4 bases and J by 2 bases, with 14 bases between. The CDR3 runs 15 residues. Germline V gene sequence: CDR1 SGHDT, CDR2 YYEEEE. The CDR3 region is CASSPRETITDTQYF. The CDR3 DNA reads as TGTGCCAGCAGCCCGAGGGAGACCATCACAGATACGCAGTATTTT.

This clonotype was found a few times. The chain employs TRBV11-2 and TRBJ2-1; 14 positions match TRBD2. Trimming cost V 4 bases and J 8 bases; bases outside gene matches: 4. The CDR3 is made up of 15 amino acids. Per germline, CDR1 SGHAT and CDR2 FQNNGV. The CDR3 region is CASSSTSGGAYEQFF. CDR3 nucleotide sequence: TGTGCCAGCAGCTCGACTAGCGGGGGGGCTTATGAGCAGTTCTTC.

This clonotype was counted a few times. The genes are TRBV5-1 and TRBJ2-5, with TRBD2 as a possible D gene (5 bases). The V end was cut by 2 bases, the J end by 4 bases, with 12 bases between. The length of the CDR3 is 14 residues. Germline V gene lookup returns CDR1 SGHRS and CDR2 YFSETQ. CDR3 in DNA: TGCGCCAGCAGCTTAGGGAGTAGCAGAGAGACCCAGTACTTC. Translation gives CASSLGSSRETQYF.

This clonotype was counted many times. The CDR3, as DNA: TGTGCCAGCAGCACGGGGGGGGCCATTTACGAGCAGTACTTC. Protein: CASSTGGAIYEQYF. The genes are TRBV12-3 or TRBV12-4 and TRBJ2-7; 8 nucleotides match TRBD2. The CDR3 has 14 amino acids. V trimming: 6 bases; J trimming: 4 bases; junction bases outside the gene matches: 8.

This clonotype was observed a handful of times. The V call is TRBV20-1, the J call TRBJ2-3, with TRBD2 as a possible D gene (6 bases). V was pared by 0 bases and J by 1 base, with 11 bases between. This CDR3 region has 15 residues. The germline gives CDR1 DFQATT, CDR2 SNEGSKA (reference sequence). CDR3 DNA sequence: TGCAGTGCTAGAGATTGGGTAGCGGGCACAGATACGCAGTATTTT. Protein product: CSARDWVAGTDTQYF.

This clonotype was recorded many times. The chain employs TRBV29-1 and TRBJ2-5, with D possibly being TRBD1 or TRBD2 (6 bases each). V dropped 3 bases and J dropped 4 bases, with 9 bases sitting between them. Germline V CDR1 and CDR2: SQVTM, ANQGSEA. The CDR3 is made up of 12 amino acids. DNA of the CDR3: TGCAGCGTTGACAGGGGAGGAGAGACCCAGTACTTC. Its translation: CSVDRGGETQYF.

This clonotype was counted between two and nine times. V and J are TRBV29-1 and TRBJ2-3, with TRBD2 identical over 9 bases. This CDR3 region has 14 residues. CDR1 is SQVTM, CDR2 ANQGSEA, per germline. J was trimmed by 8 bases and V by 2 bases; bases with no gene match: 8. The CDR3 loop is CSVELLAGMGTQYF. The CDR3 coding sequence is TGCAGCGTTGAATTGCTAGCGGGGATGGGTACGCAGTATTTT.

This chain links TRBV7-2 with TRBJ1-1; D perhaps matches TRBD1 (6 bases). The V end was cut by 4 bases, the J end by 5 bases, with 17 bases between. The germline gives CDR1 SGHTA, CDR2 FQGNSA. This CDR3 has 15 residues. The CDR3 bases are TGTGCCAGCAGCTACAAACAGGGATATGGGACTGAAGCTTTCTTT. This codes for CASSYKQGYGTEAFF.

The chain combines TRBV11-2 with TRBJ2-7; 7 bases map to TRBD2. This CDR3 comprises 18 residues. Losses at the gene ends were 5 bases for V and 4 bases for J; bases not matched to a gene: 20. Per the germline V gene, CDR1 is SGHAT and CDR2 is FQNNGV. The DNA of the CDR3 is TGTGCCAGCAGCCCCCGCTTCTTTGGCGGGAGTTCTAATTACGAGCAGTACTTC. This sequence encodes CASSPRFFGGSSNYEQYF.

This chain connects TRBV11-2 to TRBJ2-4; the match to TRBD1 covers 8 bases. The V and J ends lost 5 bases and 0 bases, in that order; junction bases with no gene match: 12. The CDR3 spans 18 residues. CDR1 is SGHAT and CDR2 is FQNNGV in the germline V gene. In DNA form, the CDR3 reads TGTGCCAGCAGCACCCAAGTCAGGGGGCCACTAGCCAAAAACATTCAGTACTTC. Protein: CASSTQVRGPLAKNIQYF.

This chain uses TRBV20-1 with TRBJ2-7, with 9 bases identical to TRBD1. Germline CDR1 and CDR2: DFQATT and SNEGSKA (reference sequence). CDR3 length equals 14 residues. The V segment lost 1 base and the J segment 2 bases; nucleotides outside the gene matches: 3. The CDR3 DNA reads TGCAGTGCTAGAGCAGGACAGGGGCCCTACGAGCAGTACTTC. This sequence encodes CSARAGQGPYEQYF.